This is a list of T cell receptor beta chains from one sample in a study of blood T cell repertoires in COVID-19. TCRdb's table, derived via immunoSEQ multiplex PCR, lists solely in-frame clones and lacks some. The table lists roughly 140,000 clones, 84% of them singletons, with just over 9.5% in the top ten. The sequenced material came from peripheral blood. These receptors came from a woman between 45 and 65 years old with acute or convalescent COVID-19. Each CDR3 is given with its conserved first and last residue.

TRBJ2-7 TRBV7-8 CASSLALTSGPWAYEQYF
TRBJ2-3 TRBV12-3/TRBV12-4 CASREMPTDTQYF
TRBJ1-1 TRBV12-3/TRBV12-4 CASSPGTQAFF
TRBJ1-6 TRBV9 CASSVRDTDNSPLHF
TRBJ2-3 TRBV11-2 CASSLALSVPDTQYF
TRBJ2-7 TRBV28 CASISPTPQGYEQYF
TRBJ2-7 TRBV5-1 CASSLGTSGRAEQYF
TRBJ1-5 TRBV30 CAWTAGGAGQPQHF
TRBJ2-7 TRBV4-2 CASSHAGQDYEQYF
TRBJ1-2 TRBV11-1 CASSLTGPNYGYTF
TRBJ2-5 TRBV7-2 CASSVNRKETQYF
TRBJ2-2 TRBV4-3 CASSQERIVRLNTGELFF
TRBJ1-6 TRBV2 CASRDRVLSYNSPLHF
TRBJ1-5 TRBV9 CASSVGQGAQQPQHF
TRBJ1-6 TRBV5-5 CASSSRQNNNSPLHF
TRBJ2-5 TRBV7-8 CASSTSWGDQETQYF
TRBJ1-2 TRBV3-1/TRBV3-2 CASSSTGWYTF
TRBJ1-3 TRBV7-8 CASSLEGNTIYF
TRBJ2-7 TRBV4-2 CASRPATSGIYEQYF
TRBJ2-1 TRBV7-2 CASSWRRGEQFF
TRBJ2-1 TRBV7-2 CASSLAGTDSYNEQFF
TRBJ1-5 TRBV5-6 CASSLDEGPDRGNQPQHF
TRBJ1-2 TRBV19 CASSTRGTSNYGYTF
TRBJ2-7 TRBV5-8 CASSPWGEVSYEQYF
TRBJ2-3 TRBV2 CASSESATTSTDTQYF
TRBJ1-1 TRBV18 CASLGQINTEAFF
TRBJ2-1 TRBV11-2 CASSWRYNEQFF
TRBJ1-5 TRBV19 CASSISGMGQPQHF
TRBJ2-7 TRBV21-1 CASSIFFSSGDYEQYF
TRBJ2-7 TRBV5-1 CASSLGPGGVIYEQYF
TRBJ2-7 TRBV28 CASSPGLSYEQYF
TRBJ1-5 TRBV3-1/TRBV3-2 CASSQAGFAQPQHF
TRBJ1-6 TRBV27 CASRVGGQSPLHF
TRBJ2-7 TRBV18 CASSPLGLAGNSYEQYF
TRBJ2-3 TRBV19 CASSRNRGADTQYF
TRBJ1-1 TRBV6-2/TRBV6-3 CASSYSQGINTEAFF
TRBJ2-1 TRBV5-4 CASSPLGRDEYNEQFF
TRBJ2-1 TRBV5-1 CASSLQGNEQFF
TRBJ2-3 TRBV5-4 CASSSGTDTYTQYF
TRBJ2-5 TRBV7-3 CASSLPTSGRAPDGLTQTQYF
TRBJ2-3 TRBV10-2 CASTPRETDTQYF
TRBJ2-3 TRBV5-1 CASSLQGGSDTQYF
TRBJ1-3 TRBV27 CASKGAGDGNTIYF
TRBJ2-3 TRBV24-1 CATSYSGTGTDTQYF
TRBJ2-2 TRBV5-1 CASSPMTGTNTGELFF
TRBJ2-5 TRBV5-1 CASSLEREETQYF
TRBJ2-3 TRBV15 CATSSRQGTDTQYF
TRBJ1-5 TRBV19 CASSLMGTDNQPQHF
TRBJ1-6 TRBV5-1 CASSLGAVNSPLHF
TRBJ1-1 TRBV10-3 CAISGGQGKTEAFF
TRBJ2-7 TRBV3-1/TRBV3-2 CASSQFRYEQYF
TRBJ2-7 TRBV9 CASSAPDGTSGSYEQYF
TRBJ1-1 TRBV15 CATSRVGALNTEAFF
TRBJ1-6 TRBV18 CASSPRPGSNSPLHF
TRBJ2-2 TRBV6-5 CASRKPTGSTGELFF
TRBJ2-3 TRBV6-6 CASGLAALAQYF
TRBJ2-1 TRBV24-1 CATRPGGTAGDNEQFF
TRBJ2-7 TRBV27 CASSFGLAGHYEQYF
TRBJ2-3 TRBV3-1/TRBV3-2 CASSPTSGGTDTQYF
TRBJ2-1 TRBV7-6 CASSLGVEVLEQFF